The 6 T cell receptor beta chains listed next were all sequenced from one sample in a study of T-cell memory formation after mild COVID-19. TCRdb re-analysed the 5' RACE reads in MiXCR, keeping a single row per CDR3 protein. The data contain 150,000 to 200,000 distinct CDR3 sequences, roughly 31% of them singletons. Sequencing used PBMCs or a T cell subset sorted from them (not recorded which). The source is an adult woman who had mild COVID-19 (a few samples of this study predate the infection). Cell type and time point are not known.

The CDR3 DNA reads TGCGCCAGCAGCCCACTACGGACAGGGTTGGGGTCCTACAATGAGCAGTTCTTC. Translating it yields CASSPLRTGLGSYNEQFF. The chain couples TRBV5-1 to TRBJ2-1, with TRBD1 matching 8 bases. CDR3 length: 18 amino acids. The V gene end was trimmed by 4 bases and the J gene end by 1 base; junction bases not matched to a gene: 13. The germline V gene has CDR1 SGHRS and CDR2 YFSETQ. Drawing the rest from reference TRBV5-1 and TRBJ2-1, the complete variable domain is KAGVTQTPRYLIKTRGQQVTLSCSPISGHRSVSWYQQTPGQGLQFLFEYFSETQRNKGNFPGRFSGRQFSNSRSEMNVSTLELGDSALYLCASSPLRTGLGSYNEQFFGPGTRLTVL.

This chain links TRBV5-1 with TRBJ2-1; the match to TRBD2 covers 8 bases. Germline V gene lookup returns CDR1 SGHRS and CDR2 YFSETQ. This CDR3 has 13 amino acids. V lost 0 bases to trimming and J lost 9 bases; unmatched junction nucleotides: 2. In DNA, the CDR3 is TGCGCCAGCAGCTTGGTCCTAGCGGGTGAGCAGTTCTTC. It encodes CASSLVLAGEQFF.

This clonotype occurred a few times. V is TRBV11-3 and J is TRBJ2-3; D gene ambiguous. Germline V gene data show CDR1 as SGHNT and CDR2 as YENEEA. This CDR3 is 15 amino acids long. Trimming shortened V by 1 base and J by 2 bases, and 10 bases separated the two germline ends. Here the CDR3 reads CASSLGLQPTDTQYF. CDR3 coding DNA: TGTGCCAGCAGCTTAGGGCTCCAACCCACAGATACGCAGTATTTT.

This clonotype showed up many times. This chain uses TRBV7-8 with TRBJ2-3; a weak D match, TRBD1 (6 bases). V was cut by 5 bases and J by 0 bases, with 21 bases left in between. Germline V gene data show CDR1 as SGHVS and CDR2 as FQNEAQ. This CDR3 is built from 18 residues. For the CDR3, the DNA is TGTGCCAGCAGCCCGCGACTGGGGGCAGCAGGGAGCACAGATACGCAGTATTTT. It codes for CASSPRLGAAGSTDTQYF.

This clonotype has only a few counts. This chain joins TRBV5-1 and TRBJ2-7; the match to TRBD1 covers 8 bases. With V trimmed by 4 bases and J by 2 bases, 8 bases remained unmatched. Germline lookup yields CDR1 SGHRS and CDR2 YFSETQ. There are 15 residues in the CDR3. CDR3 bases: TGCGCCAGCAGCCCAAGGGACAGGATACCCTACGAGCAGTACTTC. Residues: CASSPRDRIPYEQYF.

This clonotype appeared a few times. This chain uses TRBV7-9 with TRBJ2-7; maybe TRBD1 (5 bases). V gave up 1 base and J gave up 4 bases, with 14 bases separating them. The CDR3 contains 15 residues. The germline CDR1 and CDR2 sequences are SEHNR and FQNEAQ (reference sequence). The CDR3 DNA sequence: TGTGCCAGCAGCTTAGATGTGCCAGGGCGGTACGAGCAGTACTTC. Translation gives CASSLDVPGRYEQYF. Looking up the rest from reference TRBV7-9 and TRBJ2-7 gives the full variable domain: DTGVSQNPRHKITKRGQNVTFRCDPISEHNRLYWYRQTLGQGPEFLTYFQNEAQLEKSRLLSDRFSAERPKGSFSTLEIQRTEQGDSAMYLCASSLDVPGRYEQYFGPGTRLTVT.